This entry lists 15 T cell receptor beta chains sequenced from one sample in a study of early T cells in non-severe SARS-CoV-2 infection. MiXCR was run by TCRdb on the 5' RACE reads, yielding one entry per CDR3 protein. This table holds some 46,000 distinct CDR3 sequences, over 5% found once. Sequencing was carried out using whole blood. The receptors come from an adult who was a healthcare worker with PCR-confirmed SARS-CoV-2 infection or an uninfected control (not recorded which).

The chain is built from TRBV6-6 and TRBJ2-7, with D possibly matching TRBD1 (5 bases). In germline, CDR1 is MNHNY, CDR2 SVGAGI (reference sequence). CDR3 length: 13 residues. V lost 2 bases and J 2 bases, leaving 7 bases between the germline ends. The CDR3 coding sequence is TGTGCCAGCAGTTACGCAGGGCCCTACGAGCAGTACTTC. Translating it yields CASSYAGPYEQYF.

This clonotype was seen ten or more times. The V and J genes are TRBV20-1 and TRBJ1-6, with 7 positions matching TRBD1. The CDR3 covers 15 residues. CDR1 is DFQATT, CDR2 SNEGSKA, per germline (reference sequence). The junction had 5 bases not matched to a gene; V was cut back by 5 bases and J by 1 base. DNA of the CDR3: TGCAGTGCTCAAAACAGGGGTTCCTATAATTCACCCCTCCACTTT. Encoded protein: CSAQNRGSYNSPLHF.

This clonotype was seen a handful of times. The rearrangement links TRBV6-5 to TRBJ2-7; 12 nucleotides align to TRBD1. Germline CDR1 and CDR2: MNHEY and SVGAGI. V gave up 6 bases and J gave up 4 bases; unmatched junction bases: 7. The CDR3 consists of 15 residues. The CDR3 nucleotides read TGTGCCAGCAGACGGGGGGACAGGGGGCGTTACGAGCAGTACTTC. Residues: CASRRGDRGRYEQYF.

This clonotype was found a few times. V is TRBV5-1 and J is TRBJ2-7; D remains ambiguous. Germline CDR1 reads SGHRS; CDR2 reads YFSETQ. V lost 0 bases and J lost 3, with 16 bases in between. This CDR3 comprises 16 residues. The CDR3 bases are TGCGCCAGCAGCTTGGAGGATCTACTCCCCTTCTACGAGCAGTACTTC. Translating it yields CASSLEDLLPFYEQYF.

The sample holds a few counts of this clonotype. CDR3 sequence (DNA): TGCAGCGTTGGACAGCACTACGAGCAGTACTTC. Encoded protein: CSVGQHYEQYF. The V call is TRBV29-1, the J call TRBJ2-7; perhaps TRBD1 as D (5 bases). CDR3 size: 11 residues. Trimming cost V 4 bases and J 3 bases, with 7 bases left between them. Per germline, CDR1 SQVTM and CDR2 ANQGSEA.

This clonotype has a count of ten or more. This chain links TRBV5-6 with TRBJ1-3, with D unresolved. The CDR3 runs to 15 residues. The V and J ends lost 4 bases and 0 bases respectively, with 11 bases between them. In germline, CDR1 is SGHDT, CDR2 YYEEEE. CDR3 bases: TGTGCCAGCAGCGCGATCCGGAGCTCTGGAAACACCATATATTTT. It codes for CASSAIRSSGNTIYF.

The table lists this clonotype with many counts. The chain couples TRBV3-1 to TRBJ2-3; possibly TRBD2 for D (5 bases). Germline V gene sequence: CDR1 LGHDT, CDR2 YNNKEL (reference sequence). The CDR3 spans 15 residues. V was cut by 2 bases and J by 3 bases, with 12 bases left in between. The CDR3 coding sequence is TGTGCCAGCAGCCAATCAGACTATATGACAGATACGCAGTATTTT. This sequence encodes CASSQSDYMTDTQYF.

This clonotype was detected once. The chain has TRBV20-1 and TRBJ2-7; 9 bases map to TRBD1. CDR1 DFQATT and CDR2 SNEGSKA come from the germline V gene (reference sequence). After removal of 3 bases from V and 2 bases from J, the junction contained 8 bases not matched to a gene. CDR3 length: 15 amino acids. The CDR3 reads CSASLLGQGTYEQYF. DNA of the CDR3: TGCAGTGCTAGCCTCCTCGGACAGGGGACCTACGAGCAGTACTTC.

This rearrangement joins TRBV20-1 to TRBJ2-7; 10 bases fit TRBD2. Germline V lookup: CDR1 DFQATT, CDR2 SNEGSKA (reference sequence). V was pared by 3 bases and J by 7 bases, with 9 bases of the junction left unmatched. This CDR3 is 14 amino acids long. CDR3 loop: CSARPAGGRREQYF. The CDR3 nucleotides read TGCAGTGCTAGGCCAGCGGGGGGGCGACGGGAGCAGTACTTC.

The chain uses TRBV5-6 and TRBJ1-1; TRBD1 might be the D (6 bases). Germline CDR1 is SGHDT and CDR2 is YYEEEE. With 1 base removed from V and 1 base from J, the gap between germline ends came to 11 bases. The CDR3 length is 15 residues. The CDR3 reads CASSLRTVKNTEAFF. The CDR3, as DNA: TGTGCCAGCAGCTTGCGGACAGTTAAGAACACTGAAGCTTTCTTT.

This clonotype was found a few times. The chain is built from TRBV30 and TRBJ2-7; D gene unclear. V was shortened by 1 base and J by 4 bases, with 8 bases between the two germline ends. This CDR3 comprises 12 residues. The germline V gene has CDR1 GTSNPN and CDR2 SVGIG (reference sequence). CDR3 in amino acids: CAWSGSFYEQYF. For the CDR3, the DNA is TGTGCCTGGAGTGGAAGCTTTTACGAGCAGTACTTC.

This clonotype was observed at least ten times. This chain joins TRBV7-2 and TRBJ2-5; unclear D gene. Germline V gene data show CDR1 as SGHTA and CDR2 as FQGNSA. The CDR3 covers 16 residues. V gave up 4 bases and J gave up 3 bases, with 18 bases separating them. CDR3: CASSSKVRSYKETQYF. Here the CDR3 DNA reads TGTGCCAGCAGCTCCAAGGTGCGGAGCTATAAAGAGACCCAGTACTTC.

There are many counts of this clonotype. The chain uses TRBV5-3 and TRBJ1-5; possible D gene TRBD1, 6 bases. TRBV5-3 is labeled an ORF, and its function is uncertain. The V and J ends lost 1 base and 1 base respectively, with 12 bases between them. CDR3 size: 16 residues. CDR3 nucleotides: TGTGCCAGAAGCTTGAACGTTAGGGGGAGCAATCAGCCCCAGCATTTT. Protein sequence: CARSLNVRGSNQPQHF.

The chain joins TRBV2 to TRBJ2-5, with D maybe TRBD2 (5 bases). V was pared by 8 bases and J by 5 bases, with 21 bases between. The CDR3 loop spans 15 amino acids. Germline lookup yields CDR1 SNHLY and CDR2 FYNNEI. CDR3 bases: TGTGCCAGCCGGTTTAGGGAGTTTGTCCGGGAGACCCAGTACTTC. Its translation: CASRFREFVRETQYF.

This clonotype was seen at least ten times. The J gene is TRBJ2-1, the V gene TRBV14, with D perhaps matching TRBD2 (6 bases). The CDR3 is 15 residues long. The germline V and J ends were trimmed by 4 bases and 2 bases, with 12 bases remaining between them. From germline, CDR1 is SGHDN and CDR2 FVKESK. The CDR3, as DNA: TGTGCCAGCAGCCCGCGGGATACGACCTACAATGAGCAGTTCTTC. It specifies CASSPRDTTYNEQFF.